A selection of T cell receptor beta chains follows, all from one sample in a study of blood T cells in healthy people across ages. TCRdb used MiXCR to reprocess the 5' RACE reads, holding one entry per CDR3 protein. This table holds around 1,100,000 distinct CDR3 sequences, under 40% found once. Sequenced material: blood. Receptors originate from a man between 18 and 29 years old in good health. Both conserved end residues are part of each CDR3. The order of the fields is V gene, clone size, D gene, J gene, CDR3 DNA, CDR3 protein. D genes are given only for firm matches. Clone size is not always given. Where it is, it says once, few, many or a class for expanded clones.

>TRBV5-1|once|-|TRBJ1-4
TGCGCCAGCAGCTCGATCCCTAGTCTCAGGGAGCAGTTTGAAAAACTGTTTTTT
CASSSIPSLREQFEKLFF
>TRBV12-3/TRBV12-4|many|-|TRBJ1-5
TGTGCCAGCAGTTTGAGTCAGGGAGGTCAGCCCCAGCATTTT
CASSLSQGGQPQHF
>TRBV4-2|few|-|TRBJ1-1
TGTGCCAGCAGTCACCGCGTGGGGAGCCCTGAAGCTTTCTTT
CASSHRVGSPEAFF
>TRBV7-8|few|-|TRBJ1-2
TGTGCCAGCAGCTTAGAGCGTTTGGGGACCCATGGCTACACCTTC
CASSLERLGTHGYTF
>TRBV7-2|-|TRBD2|TRBJ2-3
TGTGCCAGCAGCTTATTTGCTAGCGGGATATATACAGATACGCAGTATTTT
CASSLFASGIYTDTQYF
>TRBV5-1|few|TRBD1|TRBJ1-2
TGCGCCAGCAGCTTGTGGGACAGAGCTAACTATGGCTACACCTTC
CASSLWDRANYGYTF
>TRBV28|once|TRBD1|TRBJ1-2
TGTGCCAGCAGTGAGACAGGGGGCGCCGATGGCTACACCTTC
CASSETGGADGYTF
>TRBV12-3/TRBV12-4|few|-|TRBJ2-3
TGTGCCAGCACCTTAAGTTCAGATACGCAGTATTTT
CASTLSSDTQYF
>TRBV11-1|-|-|TRBJ1-3
TGTGCCAGCAGCCCGTGGACAGCGGACGGAAACACCATATATTTT
CASSPWTADGNTIYF
>TRBV6-2/TRBV6-3|-|-|TRBJ2-7
TGTGCCAGCAGCGACAAAGCCTACGAGCAGTACTTC
CASSDKAYEQYF
>TRBV2|-|-|TRBJ2-3
TGTGCCAGCAGTCCCGAAGGGGGCACAGATACGCAGTATTTT
CASSPEGGTDTQYF
>TRBV4-3|few|-|TRBJ1-5
TGCGCCAGCAGCCAAGATAACACGAATCAGCCCCAGCATTTT
CASSQDNTNQPQHF
>TRBV4-1|few|TRBD1|TRBJ2-1
TGCGCCAGCAGCCCCAGACAGGGGGATGAGGGCAATGAGCAGTTCTTC
CASSPRQGDEGNEQFF
>TRBV20-1|once|-|TRBJ2-1
TGCAGTGCAGGGACTCTAGGGGAGACCCAGTTCTTC
CSAGTLGETQFF
>TRBV4-2|-|-|TRBJ2-5
TGTGCCAGCAGCCAAGATGGGTGGATGAGAGAGACCCAGTACTTC
CASSQDGWMRETQYF
>TRBV2|few|-|TRBJ1-4
TGTGCCGGAGAAGAAGTAGCGGGTAATGAAAAACTGTTTTTT
CAGEEVAGNEKLFF
>TRBV12-3/TRBV12-4|few|-|TRBJ2-7
TGTGCCGGCAGTTTAGGACCCAATTGGTACGAGCAGTACTTC
CAGSLGPNWYEQYF
>TRBV24-1|few|-|TRBJ2-7
TGTGCCACCAGTGGTTCCCTCTCGCCCGGGACATGCTACGAGCAGTACTTC
CATSGSLSPGTCYEQYF
>TRBV4-2|-|-|TRBJ1-2
TGTGCCAGCAGCCAAGAGGTGGGCAGGACCTATGGCTACACCTTC
CASSQEVGRTYGYTF
>TRBV27|few|-|TRBJ2-3
TGTGCCAGCAGTCTTCCCTACACAGATACGCAGTATTTT
CASSLPYTDTQYF
>TRBV20-1|-|-|TRBJ1-5
TGCAGTGCTAGAAAGGGCCCCAATCAGCCCCAGCATTTT
CSARKGPNQPQHF
>TRBV24-1|-|-|TRBJ2-1
TGTGCCACCAGTGACCCCCGACAGTCTGAGCAGTTCTTC
CATSDPRQSEQFF
>TRBV2|few|TRBD1|TRBJ2-3
TGTGCCAGCAGTGGGGGGCAGGGGGCGAGTGGAGATACGCAGTATTTT
CASSGGQGASGDTQYF
>TRBV11-1|once|-|TRBJ1-1
TGTGCCAGCAGAGCGGGTTACCCCAACACTGAAGCTTTCTTT
CASRAGYPNTEAFF
>TRBV27|-|TRBD1|TRBJ1-4
TGTGCCAGCAGTGCGACGACAGGGAGGGGTGAAAAACTGTTTTTT
CASSATTGRGEKLFF
>TRBV28|-|-|TRBJ1-5
TGTGCCAGCAGTTTAATAGACCTCCGGGATCAGCCCCAGCATTTT
CASSLIDLRDQPQHF
>TRBV12-3/TRBV12-4|-|TRBD2|TRBJ2-7
TGTGCCAGCAGCCGTCCTGGGACTAGAACATTGAGTGAGCAGTACTTC
CASSRPGTRTLSEQYF
>TRBV4-2|-|-|TRBJ2-7
TGTGCCGGCAGCCAAGATGGGCGGTACGAGCAGTACTTC
CAGSQDGRYEQYF
>TRBV5-5|-|TRBD2|TRBJ2-3
TGTGCCAGCAGCTTGGTAGCGGGGACCGGAACGCAGTATTTT
CASSLVAGTGTQYF
>TRBV10-3|once|TRBD1|TRBJ1-3
TGTGCCATCAGTGATACGGGGACAGAAGGAAACACCATATATTTT
CAISDTGTEGNTIYF
>TRBV6-5|-|TRBD1|TRBJ2-7
TGTGCCAGCAGTTACGGGGGACAGGGTGACTACGAGCAGTACTTC
CASSYGGQGDYEQYF
>TRBV2|-|TRBD1|TRBJ1-1
TGTGCCAGCAGTGAAAGGACAGGGAACACTGAAGCTTTCTTT
CASSERTGNTEAFF
>TRBV12-3/TRBV12-4|-|-|TRBJ2-3
TGTGCCAGCAGTTTGGAAAGGGTGGGTGGCACAGATACGCAGTATTTT
CASSLERVGGTDTQYF
>TRBV10-3|many|-|TRBJ2-5
TGTGCCATCAGTGGAGCCCCGCCACCAGAGACCCAGTACTTC
CAISGAPPPETQYF
>TRBV4-3|few|TRBD1|TRBJ2-1
TGCGCCAGCAGCCAAACGACAGGGCGCTCCTACAATGAGCAGTTCTTC
CASSQTTGRSYNEQFF
>TRBV6-2/TRBV6-3|-|TRBD1|TRBJ1-1
TGTGCCAGCAGACCTACGGGACAGGGTTTTATGAACACTGAAGCTTTCTTT
CASRPTGQGFMNTEAFF
>TRBV24-1|-|TRBD1|TRBJ2-2
TGTGCCACCCAACCCGGGACAGGCACCACCAGGGAGCTGTTTTTT
CATQPGTGTTRELFF
>TRBV16|-|TRBD1|TRBJ1-4
TGTGCCAGCAGCGGCGAACAGGGGAAGGAAGAAAAACTGTTTTTT
CASSGEQGKEEKLFF
>TRBV7-2|-|-|TRBJ2-7
TGTGCCAGCAGCTTAGCTTGGGACCCTACCTACGAGCAGTACTTC
CASSLAWDPTYEQYF
>TRBV4-1|once|-|TRBJ2-4
TGCGCCAGCAGCCACACCGGGACAACCAAAAACATTCAGTACTTC
CASSHTGTTKNIQYF
>TRBV6-1|-|-|TRBJ1-5
TGTGCCAGCAGTGAGGCGGTAAGGGGGACGTATCAGCCCCAGCATTTT
CASSEAVRGTYQPQHF
>TRBV20-1|-|-|TRBJ1-2
TGCAGTGCTTATGGAAGTGGCTACACCTTC
CSAYGSGYTF
>TRBV7-2|-|-|TRBJ1-2
TGTGCCAGCAGCTTTGGGGGGAGGTCAGCTAACTATGGCTACACCTTC
CASSFGGRSANYGYTF
>TRBV4-2|few|-|TRBJ1-5
TGTGCCAGCAGCCAAGGCCCATATGCTACGTACAATCAGCCCCAGCATTTT
CASSQGPYATYNQPQHF
>TRBV4-1|few|-|TRBJ2-1
TGCGCCAGCAGCCACCCCATGGGTAATCAGCAGTTCTTC
CASSHPMGNQQFF
>TRBV28|-|-|TRBJ1-4
TGTGCCAGCAGGCTTGGGGGACGGGGGATGAGTGAAAAACTGTTTTTT
CASRLGGRGMSEKLFF
>TRBV4-3|-|-|TRBJ1-6
TGCGCCAGCAGCCAAGATAGCAGCGGCGATTCACCCCTCCACTTT
CASSQDSSGDSPLHF
>TRBV6-5|few|-|TRBJ1-2
TGTGCCAGCAGTCGCGGTTGGGGGGGACACTATGGCTACACCTTC
CASSRGWGGHYGYTF
>TRBV6-5|few|-|TRBJ1-2
TGTGCCAGCATGGGCCACTATGGCTACACCTTC
CASMGHYGYTF
>TRBV20-1|-|TRBD1|TRBJ1-2
TGCAGTGCGTCGACAGGGAGGAGGGACTATGGCTACACCTTC
CSASTGRRDYGYTF
>TRBV12-3/TRBV12-4|many|TRBD2|TRBJ2-1
TGTGCCAGCAGTTTCCGGGGGGTGTACAATGAGCAGTTCTTC
CASSFRGVYNEQFF
>TRBV29-1|few|-|TRBJ1-2
TGCAGCGTTGAAGTGGGCAGCTTCTATGGCTACACCTTC
CSVEVGSFYGYTF
>TRBV29-1|-|TRBD1|TRBJ2-7
TGCAGCGTTGAGGACAGGGGGTACAATGAGCAGTACTTC
CSVEDRGYNEQYF
>TRBV7-9|-|-|TRBJ1-1
TGTGCCAGCACTAGGGCAGAGGAAGCTTTCTTT
CASTRAEEAFF
>TRBV4-1|many|-|TRBJ1-2
TGCGCCAGCAGGAGGGAGGGGAACTATGGCTACACCTTC
CASRREGNYGYTF
>TRBV13|-|-|TRBJ2-5
TGTGCCAGCAGCTTGAGAATTCGAGAGACCCAGTACTTC
CASSLRIRETQYF
>TRBV6-1|-|-|TRBJ1-2
TGTGCCAGCAGTGAAGTTGGGGTTGATGGCTACACCTTC
CASSEVGVDGYTF
>TRBV14|-|-|TRBJ2-5
TGCGCCAGCAGCCAAGGGGCAAACAATGAGCAGTACTTC
CASSQGANNEQYF
>TRBV20-1|once|-|TRBJ1-1
TGCAGTGCTAGAGATAGGAGGGGCGGCACTGAAGCTTTCTTT
CSARDRRGGTEAFF
>TRBV28|few|-|TRBJ1-1
TGTGCCAGCAGTCCGAACCATCGGGGCATGAACACTGAAGCTTTCTTT
CASSPNHRGMNTEAFF